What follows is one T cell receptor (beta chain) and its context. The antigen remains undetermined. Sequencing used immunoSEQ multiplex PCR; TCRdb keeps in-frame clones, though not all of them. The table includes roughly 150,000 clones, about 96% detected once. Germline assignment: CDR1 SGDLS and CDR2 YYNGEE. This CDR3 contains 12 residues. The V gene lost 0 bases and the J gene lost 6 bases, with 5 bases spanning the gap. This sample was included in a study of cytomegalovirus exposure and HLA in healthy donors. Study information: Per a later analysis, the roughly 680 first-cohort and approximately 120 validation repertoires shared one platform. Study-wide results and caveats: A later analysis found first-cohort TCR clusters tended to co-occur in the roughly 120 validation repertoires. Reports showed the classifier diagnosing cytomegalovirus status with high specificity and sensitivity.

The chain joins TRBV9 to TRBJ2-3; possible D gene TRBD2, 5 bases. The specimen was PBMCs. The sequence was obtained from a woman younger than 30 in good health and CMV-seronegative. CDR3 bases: TGTGCCAGCAGCGTAGCGGGGGATACGCAGTATTTT. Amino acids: CASSVAGDTQYF.